This entry concerns a single T cell receptor beta chain. PCR was performed using 60 Vbeta and 13 Jbeta primers. Libraries were prepared by immunoSEQ multiplex PCR; TCRdb keeps only in-frame clonotypes and omits some of them. The sample has tens of thousands of clones, and its top ten clones hold approximately 3.8%. The data derive from a study of cytomegalovirus exposure and HLA in healthy donors. On the study more broadly: Genotyping showed around 81% of 300 to 450 donors falling in the Caucasian-associated ancestry cluster.

Trimming shortened V by 7 bases and J by 1 base, and 12 bases separated the two germline ends. CDR1 is MNHEY, CDR2 SMNVEV, per germline (reference sequence). The CDR3 has 14 amino acids. This TCR was recovered from a female donor in good health and CMV-seropositive. This rearrangement joins TRBV27 to TRBJ2-3; D perhaps matches TRBD2 (5 bases). The sequencing input was PBMCs. CDR3 sequence: CASTPLAGTDTQYF. The CDR3 DNA follows: TGTGCCAGCACCCCCCTAGCTGGCACAGATACGCAGTATTTT.